This TCR beta chain was captured by sequencing in a study of blood T cell repertoires in COVID-19. At the level of the study: Sites in the United States, Italy and Spain provided acute and convalescent COVID-19 samples. The analysed material was cDNA or gDNA that came from T cells, B-cell-depleted T cells, or PBMCs.

V lost 4 bases and J lost 0, with 16 bases in between. The CDR3 length is 17 residues. Per the germline V gene, CDR1 is SGHAT and CDR2 is FQNNGV. Authors' processing steps: Cell counts per sample came from amplifying reference gene primers. TCRdb keeps only in-frame clones here, not all; method: immunoSEQ multiplex PCR. Clone size and the V and J calls come from that table; the DNA yielded D and trimming. The repertoire has under 150,000 clones, about four fifths of them found once; the top ten carry roughly 10%. The sequence came from a middle-aged man with active or convalescent COVID-19. The gene calls are TRBV11-2 and TRBJ1-3, with unresolved D. The sample consisted of peripheral blood. The DNA of the CDR3 is TGTGCCAGCAGCTCTCCCCCCACTCACAGCTCTGGAAACACCATATATTTT. It is translated as CASSSPPTHSSGNTIYF.